This T cell receptor (beta chain) derives from a study of blood T cell repertoires in COVID-19. V was clipped by 4 bases and J by 9 bases, with 13 bases between them. This CDR3 is built from 13 residues. In germline, CDR1 is MNHEY, CDR2 SVGAGI. Assay used: immunoSEQ multiplex PCR; TCRdb lists only in-frame clones, some missing. The sample lists some 140,000 clones, 91% occurring once. This chain connects TRBV6-5 to TRBJ2-1, with D possibly being TRBD2 (6 bases). The TCR comes from a man aged 45 to 65 with acute or convalescent COVID-19. Source material: peripheral blood. For the CDR3, the DNA is TGTGCCAGCAGTTCCAGACTAGTGGCTGAGCAGTTCTTC. It yields the protein CASSSRLVAEQFF.